This TCR beta chain was captured in a study of CD8 T cells in ankylosing spondylitis. Study-wide results and limits: Several of the motif variants were reported before in synovial fluid and blood from reactive arthritis.

TCRdb recomputed calls from the 5' RACE reads with MiXCR, one row per CDR3 protein. Among roughly 230,000 distinct CDR3 sequences, over 7% were seen once, and the ten largest hold roughly 5%. This CDR3 comprises 13 residues. Germline CDR1 and CDR2: MGHDK and SYGVNS. V lost 6 bases, J lost 6 bases, and 5 bases stayed unmatched. This clonotype was seen repeatedly, ten times or more. Its antigen remains unknown. Sequencing used blood, either unsorted or a sorted T cell fraction (not recorded which). This clonotype was sampled from a female donor with ankylosing spondylitis or in good health (not recorded which). V usage is TRBV25-1 and J usage is TRBJ2-7; 10 nucleotides align to TRBD1. CDR3 sequence (DNA): TGTGCCAGCAGGAGGACAGGGGGTGGCGAGCAGTACTTC. Translated: CASRRTGGGEQYF.